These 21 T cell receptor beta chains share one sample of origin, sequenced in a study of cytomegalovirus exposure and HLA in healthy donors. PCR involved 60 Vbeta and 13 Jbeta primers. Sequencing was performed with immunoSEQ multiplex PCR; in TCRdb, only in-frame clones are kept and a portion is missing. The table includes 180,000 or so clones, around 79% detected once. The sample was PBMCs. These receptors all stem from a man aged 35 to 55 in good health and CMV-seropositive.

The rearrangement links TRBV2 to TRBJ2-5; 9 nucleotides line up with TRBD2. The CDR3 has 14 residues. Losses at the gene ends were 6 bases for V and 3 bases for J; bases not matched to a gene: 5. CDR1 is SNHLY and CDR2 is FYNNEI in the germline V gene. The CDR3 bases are TGTGCCAGCAGCCGAGGCGGGAGGGAAGAGACCCAGTACTTC. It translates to CASSRGGREETQYF.

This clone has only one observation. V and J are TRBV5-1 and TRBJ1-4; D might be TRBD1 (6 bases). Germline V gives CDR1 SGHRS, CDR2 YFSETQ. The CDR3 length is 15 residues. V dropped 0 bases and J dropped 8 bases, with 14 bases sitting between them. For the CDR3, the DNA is TGCGCCAGCAGCTTGGGAGTAGGGGGGGGCGAAAAACTGTTTTTT. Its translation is CASSLGVGGGEKLFF.

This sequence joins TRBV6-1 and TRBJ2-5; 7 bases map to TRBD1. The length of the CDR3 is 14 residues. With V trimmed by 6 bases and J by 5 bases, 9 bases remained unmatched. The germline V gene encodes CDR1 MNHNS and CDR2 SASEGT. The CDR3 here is CASSDDRAAETQYF. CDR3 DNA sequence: TGTGCCAGCAGCGACGACAGGGCAGCGGAGACCCAGTACTTC.

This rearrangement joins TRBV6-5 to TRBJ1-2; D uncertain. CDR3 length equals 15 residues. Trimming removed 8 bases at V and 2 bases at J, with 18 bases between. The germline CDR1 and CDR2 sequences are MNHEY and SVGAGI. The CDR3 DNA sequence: TGTGCCAGCCTTCCCGCGGCCTATGTAAACTATGGCTACACCTTC. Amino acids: CASLPAAYVNYGYTF.

The CDR3 sequence: CASSPEWGLGSADTQYF. In DNA, the CDR3 is TGTGCCAGTAGTCCTGAATGGGGGCTGGGTAGCGCAGATACGCAGTATTTT. This chain uses TRBV19 with TRBJ2-3; D might be TRBD1 (6 bases). Per the germline V gene, CDR1 is LNHDA and CDR2 is SQIVND (reference sequence). With 5 bases removed from V and 4 bases from J, the gap between germline ends came to 22 bases. The CDR3 covers 17 residues.

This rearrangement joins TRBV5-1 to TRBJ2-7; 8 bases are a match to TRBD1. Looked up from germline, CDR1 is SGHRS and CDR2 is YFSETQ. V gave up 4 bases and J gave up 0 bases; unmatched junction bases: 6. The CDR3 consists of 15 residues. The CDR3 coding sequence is TGCGCCAGCAGCGACCGGGACAGGAGCTCCTACGAGCAGTACTTC. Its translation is CASSDRDRSSYEQYF.

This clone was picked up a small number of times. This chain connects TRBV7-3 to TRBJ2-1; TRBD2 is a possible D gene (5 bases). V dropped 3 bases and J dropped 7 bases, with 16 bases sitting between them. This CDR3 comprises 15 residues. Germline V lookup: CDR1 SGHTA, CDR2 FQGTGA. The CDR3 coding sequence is TGTGCCAGCAGCTTGAGGGAGAGTCTGGGTAATGAGCAGTTCTTC. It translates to CASSLRESLGNEQFF.

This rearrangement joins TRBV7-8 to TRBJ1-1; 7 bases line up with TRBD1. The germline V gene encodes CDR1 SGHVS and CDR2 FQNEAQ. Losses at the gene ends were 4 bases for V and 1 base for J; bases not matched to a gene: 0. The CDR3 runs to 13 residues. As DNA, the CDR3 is TGTGCCAGCAGCTGGACAGGGAACACTGAAGCTTTCTTT. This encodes CASSWTGNTEAFF.

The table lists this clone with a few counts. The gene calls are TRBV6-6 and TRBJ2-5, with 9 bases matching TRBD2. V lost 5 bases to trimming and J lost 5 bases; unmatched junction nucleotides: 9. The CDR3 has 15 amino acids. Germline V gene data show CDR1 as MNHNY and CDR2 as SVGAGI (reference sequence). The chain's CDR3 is CASSRAGTSWETQYF. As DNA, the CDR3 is TGTGCCAGCAGTCGGGCCGGGACTAGCTGGGAGACCCAGTACTTC.

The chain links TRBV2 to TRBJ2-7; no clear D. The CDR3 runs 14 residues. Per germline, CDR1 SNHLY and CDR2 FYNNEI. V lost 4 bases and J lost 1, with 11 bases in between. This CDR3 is CASSGDLISYEQYF. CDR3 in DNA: TGTGCCAGCAGTGGCGACTTAATATCCTACGAGCAGTACTTC.

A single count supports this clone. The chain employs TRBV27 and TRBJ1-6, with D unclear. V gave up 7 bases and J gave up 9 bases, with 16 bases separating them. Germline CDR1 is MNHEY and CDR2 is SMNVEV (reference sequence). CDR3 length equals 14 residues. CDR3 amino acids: CASKGGRFRSPLHF. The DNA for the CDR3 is TGTGCCAGCAAGGGAGGTCGGTTTCGTTCACCCCTCCACTTT.

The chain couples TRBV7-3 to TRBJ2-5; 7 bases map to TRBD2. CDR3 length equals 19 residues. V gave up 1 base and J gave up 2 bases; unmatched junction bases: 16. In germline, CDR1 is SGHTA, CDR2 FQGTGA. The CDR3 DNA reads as TGTGCCAGCAGCTTAAATGGGGGGGAACCTTCCATTACACAAGAGACCCAGTACTTC. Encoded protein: CASSLNGGEPSITQETQYF.

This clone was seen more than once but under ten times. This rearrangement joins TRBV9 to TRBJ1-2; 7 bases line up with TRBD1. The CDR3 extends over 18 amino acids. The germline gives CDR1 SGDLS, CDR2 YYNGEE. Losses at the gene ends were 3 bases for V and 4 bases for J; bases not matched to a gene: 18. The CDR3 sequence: CASSDGAGQDGYIYGYTF. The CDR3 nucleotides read TGTGCCAGCAGCGACGGGGCTGGACAGGACGGGTACATCTATGGCTACACCTTC.

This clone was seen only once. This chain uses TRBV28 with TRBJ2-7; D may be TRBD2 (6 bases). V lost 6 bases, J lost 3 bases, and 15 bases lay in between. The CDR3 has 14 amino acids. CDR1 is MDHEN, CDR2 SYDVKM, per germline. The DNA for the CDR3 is TGTGCCAGCAGACCCGGCGGGGCGAACTACGAGCAGTACTTC. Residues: CASRPGGANYEQYF.

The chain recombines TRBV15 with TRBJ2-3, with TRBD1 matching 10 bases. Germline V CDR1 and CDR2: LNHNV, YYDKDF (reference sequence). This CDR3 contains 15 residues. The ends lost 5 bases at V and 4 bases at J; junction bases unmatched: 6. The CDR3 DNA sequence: TGTGCCACCAGCGGGGGACAGGGGACGGCAGATACGCAGTATTTT. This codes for CATSGGQGTADTQYF.

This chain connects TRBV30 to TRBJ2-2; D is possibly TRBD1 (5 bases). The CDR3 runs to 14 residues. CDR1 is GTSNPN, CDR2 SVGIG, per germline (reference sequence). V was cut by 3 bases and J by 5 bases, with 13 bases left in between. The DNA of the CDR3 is TGTGCCTGGAGAGCAGGGCGAAGAACCGGGGAGCTGTTTTTT. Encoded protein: CAWRAGRRTGELFF.

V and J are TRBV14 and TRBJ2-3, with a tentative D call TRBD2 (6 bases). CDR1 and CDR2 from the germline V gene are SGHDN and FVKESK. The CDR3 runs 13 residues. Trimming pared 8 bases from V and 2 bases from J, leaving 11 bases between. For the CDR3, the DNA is TGTGCCAGCGGGGACTTTAACACAGATACGCAGTATTTT. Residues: CASGDFNTDTQYF.

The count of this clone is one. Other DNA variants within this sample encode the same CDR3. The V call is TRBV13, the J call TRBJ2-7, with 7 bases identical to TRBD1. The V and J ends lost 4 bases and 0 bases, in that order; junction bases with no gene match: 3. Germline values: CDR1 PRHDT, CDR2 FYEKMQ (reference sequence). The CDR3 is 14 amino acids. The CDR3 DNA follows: TGTGCCAGCAGCTCGGACAGGAGCTCCTACGAGCAGTACTTC. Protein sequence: CASSSDRSSYEQYF.

The chain's CDR3 is CASSLGDYEQYF. The CDR3 DNA reads TGTGCCAGCAGCTTAGGAGACTACGAGCAGTACTTC. V gene TRBV7-8 combines with J gene TRBJ2-7; D is ambiguous. The CDR3 is 12 residues long. Trimming removed 1 base at V and 3 bases at J, with 4 bases between. From germline, CDR1 is SGHVS and CDR2 FQNEAQ.

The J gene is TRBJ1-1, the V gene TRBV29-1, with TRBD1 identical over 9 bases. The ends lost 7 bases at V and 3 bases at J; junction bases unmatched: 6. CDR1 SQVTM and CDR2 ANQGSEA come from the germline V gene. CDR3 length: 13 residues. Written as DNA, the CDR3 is TGCAGCGGCGGGACAGGGACGGACACTGAAGCTTTCTTT. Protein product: CSGGTGTDTEAFF.

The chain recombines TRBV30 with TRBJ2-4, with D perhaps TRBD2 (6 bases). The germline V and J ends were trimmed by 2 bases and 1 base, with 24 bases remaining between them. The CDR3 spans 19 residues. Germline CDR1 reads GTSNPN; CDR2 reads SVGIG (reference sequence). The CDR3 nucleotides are TGTGCCTGGAGTCCTAGGAGGAACAGGAGGGCCCTCGCCAAAAACATTCAGTACTTC. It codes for CAWSPRRNRRALAKNIQYF.